Below, 19 T cell receptor beta chains from the same sample are listed, as sequenced in a study of blood T cell repertoires in COVID-19. Profiling relied on immunoSEQ multiplex PCR, and the TCRdb table lists in-frame clones only, not all of them. The table has roughly 310,000 clones, over 85% seen once. The specimen sequenced was PBMCs or T cells enriched from blood (not recorded which). These receptors were taken from a man aged 60 to 75 who had recovered from COVID-19.

The chain carries TRBV29-1 and TRBJ1-4; D remains ambiguous. From germline, CDR1 is SQVTM and CDR2 ANQGSEA. The ends were cut back, 4 bases at V and 4 bases at J, with 10 bases in the middle. CDR3 size: 13 residues. The CDR3 coding sequence is TGCAGCGTTGCGCGTGGGAGTAATGAAAAACTGTTTTTT. Translating it yields CSVARGSNEKLFF. Full variable domain (missing parts from reference TRBV29-1 and TRBJ1-4): SAVISQKPSRDICQRGTSLTIQCQVDSQVTMMFWYRQQPGQSLTLIATANQGSEATYESGFVIDKFPISRPNLTFSTLTVSNMSPEDSSIYLCSVARGSNEKLFFGSGTQLSVL.

This clone was found once. The chain employs TRBV29-1 and TRBJ2-3, with TRBD1 identical over 8 bases. CDR1 is SQVTM and CDR2 is ANQGSEA in the germline V gene. The CDR3 length is 15 residues. Losses at the gene ends were 6 bases for V and 4 bases for J; bases not matched to a gene: 12. Written as DNA, the CDR3 is TGCAGCGTGCGAACAGGGGGAGTATCCCCAGATACGCAGTATTTT. This sequence encodes CSVRTGGVSPDTQYF.

This clone is a singleton in its sample. V and J are TRBV18 and TRBJ1-2; no reliable D call. Germline values: CDR1 KGHSH, CDR2 LQKENI. The V end lost 7 bases, the J end lost 4 bases, and 10 bases lay between the germline ends. There are 12 residues in the CDR3. In DNA, the CDR3 is TGTGCCAGCTTCACACCTAGCTATGGCTACACCTTC. Amino acids: CASFTPSYGYTF.

Here the CDR3 DNA reads TGTGCCAGCAGCATGACAGGGGATGAGCAGTTCTTC. Translated, it gives CASSMTGDEQFF. The chain joins TRBV27 to TRBJ2-1; the match to TRBD1 covers 8 bases. This CDR3 is 12 amino acids long. The germline V gene encodes CDR1 MNHEY and CDR2 SMNVEV (reference sequence). V shed 6 bases, J shed 8 bases, and the junction held 3 bases outside the gene matches.

The rearrangement joins TRBV27 to TRBJ2-7; D is possibly TRBD2 (5 bases). The CDR3 is 14 amino acids. Germline V gene lookup returns CDR1 MNHEY and CDR2 SMNVEV (reference sequence). The ends were cut back, 2 bases at V and 4 bases at J, with 12 bases in the middle. The DNA for the CDR3 is TGTGCCAGCAGTTTACGCGGGCACAGTTACGAGCAGTACTTC. This translates into CASSLRGHSYEQYF.

The chain recombines TRBV5-4 with TRBJ2-1; the D gene is possibly TRBD2 (6 bases). Trimming stripped 4 bases from V and 5 bases from J, with 13 bases between. This CDR3 is built from 14 residues. Germline-derived CDR1 and CDR2 are SGHNT and YYREEE (reference sequence). The CDR3 spells CASSPRDSHNEQFF. As DNA, the CDR3 is TGTGCCAGCAGCCCCCGGGACTCACACAATGAGCAGTTCTTC. Looking up the rest from reference TRBV5-4 and TRBJ2-1 gives the full variable domain: ETGVTQSPTHLIKTRGQQVTLRCSSQSGHNTVSWYQQALGQGPQFIFQYYREEENGRGNFPPRFSGLQFPNYSSELNVNALELDDSALYLCASSPRDSHNEQFFGPGTRLTVL.

The rearrangement links TRBV7-6 to TRBJ2-5, with 8 bases lining up with TRBD1. The CDR3 length is 15 residues. Germline V lookup: CDR1 SGHVS, CDR2 FNYEAQ. V lost 1 base, J lost 4 bases, and 5 bases stayed unmatched. CDR3 protein: CASSLGSGGTETQYF. CDR3 sequence (DNA): TGTGCCAGCAGCTTAGGGTCAGGGGGCACAGAGACCCAGTACTTC.

This rearrangement joins TRBV3-1 (or the pseudogene TRBV3-2) to TRBJ2-7, with D perhaps matching TRBD2 (6 bases). The CDR3 is 15 amino acids. CDR1 is LGHDT, CDR2 YNNKEL, per germline (reference sequence). V was clipped by 4 bases and J by 3 bases, with 16 bases between them. CDR3: CASSPLPGGVYEQYF. The CDR3 DNA is TGTGCCAGCAGCCCCCTCCCCGGAGGGGTCTACGAGCAGTACTTC.

This clone was found a few times. One junction end does not reproduce the germline sequence, and a read error may be involved. This rearrangement joins TRBV19 to TRBJ2-1; 13 bases are shared with TRBD2. Germline assignment: CDR1 LNHDA and CDR2 SQIVND (reference sequence). The CDR3 is 12 residues long. The chain's CDR3 is CASSLTSGRAVF. In nucleotides, the CDR3 is TGTGCCAGTAGTTTAACTAGCGGGAGGGCGGTCTTC. Drawing the rest from reference TRBV19 and TRBJ2-1, the complete variable domain is DGGITQSPKYLFRKEGQNVTLSCEQNLNHDAMYWYRQDPGQGLRLIYYSQIVNDFQKGDIAEGYSVSREKKESFPLTVTSAQKNPTAFYLCASSLTSGRAVFGPGTRLTVL.

The chain couples TRBV11-3 to TRBJ2-3; tentatively, D is TRBD2 (5 bases). The V end was cut by 5 bases, the J end by 6 bases, with 9 bases between. The germline gives CDR1 SGHNT, CDR2 YENEEA. CDR3 length: 12 amino acids. The CDR3: CASSPPGDTQYF. In DNA form, the CDR3 reads TGTGCCAGCAGCCCCCCGGGGGATACGCAGTATTTT.

To note about this clone: Other DNA variants within this sample encode the same CDR3. V is TRBV15 and J is TRBJ2-5; 8 nucleotides agree with TRBD2. This CDR3 comprises 14 residues. V lost 5 bases and J lost 2; bases outside the gene matches: 4. The germline gives CDR1 LNHNV, CDR2 YYDKDF (reference sequence). The CDR3 here is CATSGGGTQETQYF. The CDR3 nucleotides read TGTGCCACCAGCGGCGGGGGGACACAAGAGACCCAGTACTTC.

In DNA, the CDR3 is TGTGCCAGTTACGGACAGGGGGCTTTTGCCGGGGAGCTGTTTTTT. Translation: CASYGQGAFAGELFF. V usage is TRBV10-3 and J usage is TRBJ2-2; 11 bases are shared with TRBD1. Germline V gene lookup returns CDR1 ENHRY and CDR2 SYGVKD. The CDR3 is 15 residues long. V was pared by 10 bases and J by 6 bases, with 10 bases of the junction left unmatched.

The chain has TRBV25-1 and TRBJ1-1; D is perhaps TRBD1 (6 bases). The CDR3 is 14 residues long. The germline gives CDR1 MGHDK, CDR2 SYGVNS. V lost 6 bases and J lost 3, with 14 bases in between. The CDR3 DNA sequence: TGTGCCAGCAGATTTGGGAGGGGGGACACTGAAGCTTTCTTT. Translating gives CASRFGRGDTEAFF.

The chain employs TRBV7-2 and TRBJ1-4; TRBD1 is a possible D gene (6 bases). The germline CDR1 and CDR2 sequences are SGHTA and FQGNSA. The CDR3 covers 15 residues. Trimming took 2 bases from V and 4 from J, leaving 11 bases between them. This chain's CDR3 is CASSLSVRGNEKLFF. DNA for the CDR3: TGTGCCAGCAGCTTATCGGTCAGGGGTAATGAAAAACTGTTTTTT. The whole variable domain, remainder taken from reference TRBV7-2 and TRBJ1-4, is GAGVSQSPSNKVTEKGKDVELRCDPISGHTALYWYRQSLGQGLEFLIYFQGNSAPDKSGLPSDRFSAERTGGSVSTLTIQRTQQEDSAVYLCASSLSVRGNEKLFFGSGTQLSVL.

The chain joins TRBV7-9 to TRBJ2-1; possible D gene TRBD1, 6 bases. Between the trimmed V and J ends, which lost 4 bases and 9 bases, there was a span of 25 bases. Germline loops: CDR1 SEHNR, CDR2 FQNEAQ (reference sequence). The CDR3 is made up of 17 amino acids. The CDR3 loop is CASSSPPTGPLGGEQFF. CDR3 nucleotide sequence: TGTGCCAGCAGCTCACCTCCGACAGGCCCGCTGGGCGGTGAGCAGTTCTTC.

V is TRBV19 and J is TRBJ1-4; D remains ambiguous. V lost 3 bases to trimming and J lost 0 bases, with 14 bases between them. Germline V lookup: CDR1 LNHDA, CDR2 SQIVND (reference sequence). The CDR3 sequence is 17 residues long. CDR3 nucleotide sequence: TGTGCCAGTAGTATTCTAGTTGGAGGAACAACTAATGAAAAACTGTTTTTT. Translating gives CASSILVGGTTNEKLFF.

This chain joins TRBV9 and TRBJ1-1; D unclear. The CDR3 is 13 residues long. Trimming stripped 0 bases from V and 1 base from J, with 4 bases between. Germline CDR1 is SGDLS and CDR2 is YYNGEE. The CDR3 sequence: CASSVAQNTEAFF. CDR3 coding DNA: TGTGCCAGCAGCGTAGCCCAGAACACTGAAGCTTTCTTT.

The gene calls are TRBV11-3 and TRBJ2-7, with TRBD2 matching 10 bases. Trimming cost V 2 bases and J 6 bases; bases outside gene matches: 1. The CDR3 contains 13 residues. In germline, CDR1 is SGHNT, CDR2 YENEEA. The CDR3 DNA is TGTGCCAGCAGCTTAATAGCGGGGGGCGAGCAGTACTTC. It yields the protein CASSLIAGGEQYF.

The V and J genes are TRBV6-5 and TRBJ2-7; TRBD2 agrees at 7 bases. J lost 0 bases, V lost 8 bases, and 10 bases had no gene match. This CDR3 spans 15 amino acids. Germline V CDR1 and CDR2: MNHEY, SVGAGI. The CDR3: CASLLGGGLSYEQYF. CDR3 nucleotide sequence: TGTGCCAGCCTGCTCGGGGGAGGGCTCTCCTACGAGCAGTACTTC.